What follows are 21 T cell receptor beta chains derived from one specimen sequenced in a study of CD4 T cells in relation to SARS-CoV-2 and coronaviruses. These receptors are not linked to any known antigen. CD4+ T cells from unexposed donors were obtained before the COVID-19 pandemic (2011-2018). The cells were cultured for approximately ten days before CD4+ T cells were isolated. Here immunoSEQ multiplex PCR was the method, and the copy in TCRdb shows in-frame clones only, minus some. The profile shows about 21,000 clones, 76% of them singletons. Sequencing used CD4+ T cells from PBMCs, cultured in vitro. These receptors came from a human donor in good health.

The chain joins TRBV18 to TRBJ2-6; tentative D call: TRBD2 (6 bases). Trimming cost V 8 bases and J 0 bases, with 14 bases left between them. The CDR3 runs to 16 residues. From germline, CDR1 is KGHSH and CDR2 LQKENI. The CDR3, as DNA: TGTGCCAGCGGGGGGTCCGCGATCTCTGGGGCCAACGTCCTGACTTTC. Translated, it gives CASGGSAISGANVLTF.

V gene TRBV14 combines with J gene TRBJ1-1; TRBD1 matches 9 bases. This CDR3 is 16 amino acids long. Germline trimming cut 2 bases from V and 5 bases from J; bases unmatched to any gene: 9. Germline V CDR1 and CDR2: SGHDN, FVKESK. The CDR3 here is CASSQPGTGTGTEAFF. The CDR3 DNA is TGTGCCAGCAGCCAACCCGGGACAGGGACGGGGACTGAAGCTTTCTTT. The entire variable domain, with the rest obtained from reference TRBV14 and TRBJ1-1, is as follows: EAGVTQFPSHSVIEKGQTVTLRCDPISGHDNLYWYRRVMGKEIKFLLHFVKESKQDESGMPNNRFLAERTGGTYSTLKVQPAELEDSGVYFCASSQPGTGTGTEAFFGQGTRLTVV.

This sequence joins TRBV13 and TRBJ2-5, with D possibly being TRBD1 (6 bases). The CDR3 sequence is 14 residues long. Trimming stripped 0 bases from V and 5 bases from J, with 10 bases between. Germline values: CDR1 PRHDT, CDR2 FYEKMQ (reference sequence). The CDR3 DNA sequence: TGTGCCAGCAGCTTAGGAGGGGGACGGGAGACCCAGTACTTC. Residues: CASSLGGGRETQYF.

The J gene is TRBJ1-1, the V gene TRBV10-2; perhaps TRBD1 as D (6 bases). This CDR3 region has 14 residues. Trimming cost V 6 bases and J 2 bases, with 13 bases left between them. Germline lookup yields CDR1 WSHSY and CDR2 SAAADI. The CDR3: CASRITGLNTEAFF. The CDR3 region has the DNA TGCGCCAGCAGGATAACAGGGCTTAACACTGAAGCTTTCTTT.

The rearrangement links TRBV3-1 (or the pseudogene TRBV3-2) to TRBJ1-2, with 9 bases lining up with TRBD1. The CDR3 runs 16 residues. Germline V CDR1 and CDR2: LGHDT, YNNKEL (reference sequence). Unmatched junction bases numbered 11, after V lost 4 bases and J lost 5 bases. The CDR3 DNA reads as TGTGCCAGCAGCCCTACGGACAGGGGCCCTTATTATGGCTACACCTTC. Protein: CASSPTDRGPYYGYTF.

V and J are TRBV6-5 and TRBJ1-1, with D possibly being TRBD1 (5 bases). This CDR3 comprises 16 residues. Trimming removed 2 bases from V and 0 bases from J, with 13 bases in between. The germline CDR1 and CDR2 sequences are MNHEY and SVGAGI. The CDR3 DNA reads TGTGCCAGCAGTTACGGGGCAGGGACCCTGAACACTGAAGCTTTCTTT. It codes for CASSYGAGTLNTEAFF.

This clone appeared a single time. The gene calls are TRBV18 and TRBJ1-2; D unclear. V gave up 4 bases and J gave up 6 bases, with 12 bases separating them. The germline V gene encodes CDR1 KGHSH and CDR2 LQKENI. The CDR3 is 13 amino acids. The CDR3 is CASSLRGSDGYTF. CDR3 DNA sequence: TGTGCCAGCTCACTTCGCGGGTCGGATGGCTACACCTTC.

In nucleotides, the CDR3 is TGTGCCAGCAGTCCCAGGGACAGGGCCCGCGAAAAACTGTTTTTT. The encoded protein is CASSPRDRAREKLFF. V usage is TRBV27 and J usage is TRBJ1-4; 9 bases align to TRBD1. Unmatched junction bases numbered 9, after V lost 5 bases and J lost 8 bases. Germline-derived CDR1 and CDR2 are MNHEY and SMNVEV (reference sequence). The CDR3 is 15 residues long.

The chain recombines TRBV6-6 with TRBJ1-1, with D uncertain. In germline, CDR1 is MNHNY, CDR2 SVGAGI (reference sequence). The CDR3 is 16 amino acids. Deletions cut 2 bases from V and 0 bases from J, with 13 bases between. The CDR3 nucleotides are TGTGCCAGCAGTTACGACCCGGCCGGCCTGAACACTGAAGCTTTCTTT. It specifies CASSYDPAGLNTEAFF.

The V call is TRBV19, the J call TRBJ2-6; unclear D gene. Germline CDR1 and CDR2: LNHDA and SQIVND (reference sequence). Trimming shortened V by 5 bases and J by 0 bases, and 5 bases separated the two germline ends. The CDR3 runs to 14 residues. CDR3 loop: CASSLYSGANVLTF. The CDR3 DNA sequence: TGTGCCAGTAGTCTGTACTCTGGGGCCAACGTCCTGACTTTC.

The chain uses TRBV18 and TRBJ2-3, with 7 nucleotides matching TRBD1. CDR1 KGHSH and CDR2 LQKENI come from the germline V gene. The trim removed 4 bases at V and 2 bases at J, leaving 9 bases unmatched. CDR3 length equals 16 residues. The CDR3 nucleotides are TGTGCCAGCTCACAGGGGACAGTTCCTAACACAGATACGCAGTATTTT. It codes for CASSQGTVPNTDTQYF.

The CDR3 is CASSAGLAETQYF. CDR3 bases: TGTGCCAGCTCAGCGGGACTAGCAGAGACCCAGTACTTC. The chain uses TRBV18 and TRBJ2-5, with 9 bases aligning to TRBD2. The CDR3 loop spans 13 amino acids. The V gene's germline CDR1 is KGHSH and CDR2 LQKENI. The junction had 2 bases not matched to a gene; V was cut back by 5 bases and J by 4 bases.

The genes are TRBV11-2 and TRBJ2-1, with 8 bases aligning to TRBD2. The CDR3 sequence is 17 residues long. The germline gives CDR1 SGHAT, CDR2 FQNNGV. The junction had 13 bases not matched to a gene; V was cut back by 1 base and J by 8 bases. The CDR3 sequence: CASSLGSPLAGFDEQFF. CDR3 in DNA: TGTGCCAGCAGCTTAGGGTCGCCCCTAGCGGGTTTTGATGAGCAGTTCTTC.

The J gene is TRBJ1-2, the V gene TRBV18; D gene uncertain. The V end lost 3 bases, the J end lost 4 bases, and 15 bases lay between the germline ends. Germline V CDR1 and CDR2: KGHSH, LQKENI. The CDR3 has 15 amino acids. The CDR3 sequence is CASSPMEAPTYGYTF. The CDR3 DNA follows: TGTGCCAGCTCACCGATGGAGGCCCCAACCTATGGCTACACCTTC.

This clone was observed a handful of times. Written as DNA, the CDR3 is TGTGCCAGCAGTTTCGGTGACAGTGTGAGTGAGCAGTACTTC. It encodes CASSFGDSVSEQYF. The rearrangement joins TRBV27 to TRBJ2-7, with a possible D match to TRBD1 (5 bases). The ends were cut back, 3 bases at V and 7 bases at J, with 16 bases in the middle. Germline lookup yields CDR1 MNHEY and CDR2 SMNVEV (reference sequence). This CDR3 spans 14 amino acids.

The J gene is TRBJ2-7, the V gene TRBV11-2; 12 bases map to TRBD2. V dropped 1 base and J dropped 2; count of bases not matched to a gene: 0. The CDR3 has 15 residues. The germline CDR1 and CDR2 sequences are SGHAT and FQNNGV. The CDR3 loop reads CASSLGTSGTYEQYF. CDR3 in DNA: TGTGCCAGCAGCTTAGGGACTAGCGGGACCTACGAGCAGTACTTC.

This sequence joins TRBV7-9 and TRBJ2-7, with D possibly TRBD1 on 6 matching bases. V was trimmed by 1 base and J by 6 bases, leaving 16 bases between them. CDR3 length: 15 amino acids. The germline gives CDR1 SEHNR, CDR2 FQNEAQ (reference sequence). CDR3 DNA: TGTGCCAGCAGCTTAGTCGGAGGCAGGGGTAGCGAGCAGTACTTC. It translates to CASSLVGGRGSEQYF.

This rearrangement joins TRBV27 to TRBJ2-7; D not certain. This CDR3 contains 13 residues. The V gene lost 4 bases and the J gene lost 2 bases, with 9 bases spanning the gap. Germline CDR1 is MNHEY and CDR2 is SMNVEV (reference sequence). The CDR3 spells CASSSPGPYEQYF. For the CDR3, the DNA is TGTGCCAGCAGTTCGCCTGGACCCTACGAGCAGTACTTC.

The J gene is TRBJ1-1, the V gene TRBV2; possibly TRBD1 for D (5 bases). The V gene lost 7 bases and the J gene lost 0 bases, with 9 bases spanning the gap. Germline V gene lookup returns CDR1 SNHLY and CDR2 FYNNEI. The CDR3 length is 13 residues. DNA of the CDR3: TGTGCCAGCATGGGGGGAATGAACACTGAAGCTTTCTTT. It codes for CASMGGMNTEAFF.

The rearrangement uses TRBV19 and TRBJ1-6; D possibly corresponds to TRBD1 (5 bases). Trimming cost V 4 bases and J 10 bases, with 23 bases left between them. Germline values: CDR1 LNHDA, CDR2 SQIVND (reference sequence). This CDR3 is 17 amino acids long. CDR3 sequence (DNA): TGTGCCAGTAGTAAAAGCCTCTTCCGGGACCGGGGCTCACCCCTCCACTTT. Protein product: CASSKSLFRDRGSPLHF.

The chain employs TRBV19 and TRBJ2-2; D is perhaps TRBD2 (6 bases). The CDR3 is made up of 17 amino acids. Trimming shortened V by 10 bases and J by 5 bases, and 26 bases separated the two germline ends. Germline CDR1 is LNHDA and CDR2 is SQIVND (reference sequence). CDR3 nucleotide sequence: TGTGCCACCCATCCCCCTTCTCTCTCGGCGGGGACCGGGGAGCTGTTTTTT. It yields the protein CATHPPSLSAGTGELFF.